A single sample gave rise to the 20 T cell receptor beta chains below, sequenced in a study of control samples from healthy donors and cancer patients (dated by TCRdb to about 2020). Library preparation used the immunoSEQ multiplex PCR assay. As stored in TCRdb, this immuneACCESS dataset retains in-frame rearrangements with V and J assigned. A fraction of the clones does not appear; measured against another copy, unresolved V genes explain less than half of the discrepancy, and the remainder lacks a known reason. Within this sample are around 150,000 clones, with roughly 94% of them counted one time only. The ten biggest clones cover 14% of the sample. The sequencing input was PBMCs. These receptors originate from a man in his sixties with colorectal cancer.

This clone appeared a few times. The CDR3 here is CASSRVGYGYTF. The CDR3 region has the DNA TGTGCCAGCAGCCGTGTAGGCTATGGCTACACCTTC. The chain uses TRBV7-6 and TRBJ1-2; D unclear. The CDR3 sequence is 12 residues long. Germline CDR1 and CDR2: SGHVS and FNYEAQ. Trimming took off 5 bases at V and 4 bases at J, with 8 bases between the two ends.

This clone occurred once. The rearrangement joins TRBV6-5 to TRBJ2-7, with 9 bases fitting TRBD1. The germline V gene encodes CDR1 MNHEY and CDR2 SVGAGI. The CDR3 is made up of 15 amino acids. V was clipped by 6 bases and J by 4 bases; unmatched bases: 10. The CDR3 sequence: CASRPYRGQGYEQYF. The CDR3 DNA reads as TGTGCCAGCAGGCCCTATAGGGGACAGGGTTACGAGCAGTACTTC.

This rearrangement joins TRBV7-2 to TRBJ1-1; D is undetermined. The CDR3 extends over 15 amino acids. V lost 6 bases, J lost 4 bases, and 18 bases lay in between. Germline assignment: CDR1 SGHTA and CDR2 FQGNSA. The CDR3: CASSPGVDRGTEAFF. CDR3 sequence (DNA): TGTGCCAGCAGTCCTGGTGTGGACCGGGGCACTGAAGCTTTCTTT.

The genes are TRBV6-5 and TRBJ2-7; D possibly matches TRBD1 or TRBD2 (5 bases each). Germline CDR1 MNHEY, CDR2 SVGAGI. The CDR3 contains 13 residues. Trimming removed 6 bases at V and 6 bases at J, with 15 bases between. Written as DNA, the CDR3 is TGTGCCAGCAGCCAACCGGGACCGGGCGAGCAGTACTTC. Its protein product is CASSQPGPGEQYF.

To note about this clone: Within the sample, other DNA sequences also encode this same CDR3. The chain links TRBV6-1 to TRBJ2-2, with unresolved D. Deletions cut 2 bases from V and 6 bases from J, with 4 bases between. CDR1 MNHNS and CDR2 SASEGT come from the germline V gene. The CDR3 covers 12 residues. CDR3 amino acids: CASSERAGELFF. CDR3 nucleotide sequence: TGTGCCAGCAGTGAACGGGCCGGGGAGCTGTTTTTT.

With respect to this clone: In the same sample, other DNA sequences code for this CDR3. The chain links TRBV5-1 to TRBJ2-7; TRBD1 matches 11 bases. V gave up 3 bases and J gave up 4 bases; unmatched junction bases: 3. The length of the CDR3 is 14 residues. Germline CDR1 reads SGHRS; CDR2 reads YFSETQ. The CDR3: CASSSGQGAYEQYF. The CDR3 DNA reads TGCGCCAGCAGCTCCGGACAGGGGGCGTACGAGCAGTACTTC.

The J gene is TRBJ1-1, the V gene TRBV5-1; unclear D gene. V was pared by 0 bases and J by 2 bases, with 5 bases between. The CDR3 contains 13 residues. Germline CDR1 is SGHRS and CDR2 is YFSETQ. CDR3 sequence (DNA): TGCGCCAGCAGCTTGGAGCCTAACACTGAAGCTTTCTTT. Protein sequence: CASSLEPNTEAFF.

The rearrangement links TRBV19 to TRBJ1-3, with 10 bases identical to TRBD1. The CDR3 loop spans 15 amino acids. The ends lost 4 bases at V and 6 bases at J; junction bases unmatched: 6. CDR1 and CDR2 from the germline V gene are LNHDA and SQIVND (reference sequence). CDR3 amino acids: CASSKTGGAENTIYF. CDR3 nucleotide sequence: TGTGCCAGTAGTAAGACAGGGGGCGCGGAAAACACCATATATTTT.

V and J are TRBV29-1 and TRBJ1-3; no firm D call. V was clipped by 4 bases and J by 2 bases, with 9 bases between them. Per germline, CDR1 SQVTM and CDR2 ANQGSEA. CDR3 length: 13 amino acids. The CDR3 loop is CSVVSQAGNTIYF. DNA for the CDR3: TGCAGCGTTGTATCCCAGGCTGGAAACACCATATATTTT.

The chain combines TRBV10-2 with TRBJ1-2; D remains ambiguous. Trimming left V 6 bases short and J 2 bases short, with 10 bases between. This CDR3 comprises 13 residues. The germline CDR1 and CDR2 sequences are WSHSY and SAAADI. CDR3 loop: CASSDALNYGYTF. Here the CDR3 DNA reads TGCGCCAGCAGCGACGCTCTGAACTATGGCTACACCTTC.

The gene calls are TRBV25-1 and TRBJ1-4, with unresolved D. Trimming cost V 1 base and J 8 bases, with 11 bases left between them. The CDR3 spans 14 residues. In germline, CDR1 is MGHDK, CDR2 SYGVNS. The CDR3: CASSEFRNTEKLFF. In DNA form, the CDR3 reads TGTGCCAGCAGTGAATTTAGGAACACAGAAAAACTGTTTTTT.

This chain links TRBV6-1 with TRBJ2-1; D uncertain. This CDR3 has 13 residues. Germline V CDR1 and CDR2: MNHNS, SASEGT. V lost 6 bases and J 3 bases, leaving 9 bases between the germline ends. The CDR3 protein is CASSSDNYNEQFF. The CDR3 nucleotides read TGTGCCAGCAGCAGTGACAACTACAATGAGCAGTTCTTC.

V usage is TRBV4-1 and J usage is TRBJ1-6, with 7 bases that match TRBD1. V dropped 1 base and J dropped 7; count of bases not matched to a gene: 7. The CDR3 extends over 16 amino acids. The germline CDR1 and CDR2 sequences are MGHRA and YSYEKL. The CDR3 sequence: CASSQGAGGINSPLHF. The CDR3 bases are TGCGCCAGCAGCCAAGGGGCAGGGGGAATAAATTCACCCCTCCACTTT.

The chain is built from TRBV19 and TRBJ1-1; D is uncertain. Between the trimmed V and J ends, which lost 7 bases and 5 bases, there was a span of 11 bases. Germline-derived CDR1 and CDR2 are LNHDA and SQIVND (reference sequence). This CDR3 is 12 amino acids long. The CDR3 sequence: CASTMGYTEAFF. DNA of the CDR3: TGTGCCAGTACCATGGGGTATACTGAAGCTTTCTTT.

The chain is built from TRBV7-8 and TRBJ1-5, with 10 bases fitting TRBD1. Germline V gives CDR1 SGHVS, CDR2 FQNEAQ. With 5 bases clipped from V and 6 bases from J, the junction kept 4 bases outside the gene matches. This CDR3 has 14 amino acids. CDR3 region: CASSTGTGAQPQHF. The DNA of the CDR3 is TGTGCCAGCAGCACAGGGACAGGGGCTCAGCCCCAGCATTTT.

The chain combines TRBV4-3 with TRBJ2-5; 10 bases align to TRBD1. This CDR3 contains 16 residues. The J segment lost 5 bases and the V segment lost 2 bases, leaving 8 bases of the junction unmatched. Germline loops: CDR1 LGHNA, CDR2 YSLEER. The DNA of the CDR3 is TGCGCCAGCAGCCAAACCGGGACAGGGGCGGGTGAGACCCAGTACTTC. It translates to CASSQTGTGAGETQYF.

The V and J genes are TRBV4-2 and TRBJ2-5; D not resolved. Trimming removed 1 base from V and 5 bases from J, with 5 bases in between. The CDR3 extends over 12 amino acids. The germline gives CDR1 LGHNA, CDR2 YNFKEQ. The CDR3 spells CASSQGVETQYF. CDR3 in DNA: TGTGCCAGCAGCCAAGGGGTTGAGACCCAGTACTTC.

This chain joins TRBV5-6 and TRBJ1-3; the match to TRBD1 covers 7 bases. The V gene end was trimmed by 3 bases and the J gene end by 1 base; junction bases not matched to a gene: 1. The germline V gene encodes CDR1 SGHDT and CDR2 YYEEEE. The CDR3 has 14 amino acids. DNA of the CDR3: TGTGCCAGCAGCTGGACAGGATCTGGAAACACCATATATTTT. This encodes CASSWTGSGNTIYF.

V and J are TRBV18 and TRBJ1-6; 7 positions agree with TRBD1. Per germline, CDR1 KGHSH and CDR2 LQKENI. The CDR3 spans 12 residues. The trim removed 0 bases at V and 13 bases at J, leaving 0 bases unmatched. As DNA, the CDR3 is TGTGCCAGCTCACCACCGACAGGGCCCCTCCACTTT. It is translated as CASSPPTGPLHF.

The rearrangement joins TRBV11-2 to TRBJ1-2; TRBD1 might be the D (6 bases). CDR3 size: 13 residues. Germline V gives CDR1 SGHAT, CDR2 FQNNGV. V was clipped by 4 bases and J by 4 bases, with 10 bases between them. The CDR3 loop reads CASSSGTPYGYTF. The DNA for the CDR3 is TGTGCCAGCAGCTCCGGGACACCCTATGGCTACACCTTC.